A single sample is the source of the 8 T cell receptor beta chains below, sequenced in a study of a mutant IDH1 vaccine in newly diagnosed glioma. The time point is: week 35, safety follow-up. One vaccine dose held 300 ug of mutant IDH1 20-mer peptide and came with topical imiquimod. No antigens are known for them. TCRdb's copy holds only in-frame clones and misses some; the assay was immunoSEQ multiplex PCR. Here the sample spans about 47,000 clones, around 89% being singletons. Sample: PBMCs, taken from a glioma patient whose treatment included an IDH1 peptide vaccine. The receptors stem from a woman aged 35 to 49 with glioma.

V is TRBV15 and J is TRBJ2-7, with 7 nucleotides matching TRBD1. Germline-derived CDR1 and CDR2 are LNHNV and YYDKDF (reference sequence). After removal of 0 bases from V and 10 bases from J, the junction contained 6 bases not matched to a gene. This CDR3 spans 13 amino acids. CDR3 sequence: CATSRDSDRAQYF. CDR3 sequence (DNA): TGTGCCACCAGCAGAGATAGCGACAGGGCTCAGTACTTC.

This clone was seen only once. The chain employs TRBV6-4 and TRBJ2-6, with D possibly being TRBD1 (6 bases). There are 15 residues in the CDR3. Trimming shortened V by 3 bases and J by 3 bases, and 9 bases separated the two germline ends. Per germline, CDR1 MRHNA and CDR2 SNTAGT. The CDR3 DNA reads as TGTGCCAGCAGTGAACAGGGTGGTGGGGCCAACGTCCTGACTTTC. This gives the protein CASSEQGGGANVLTF.

V gene TRBV19 combines with J gene TRBJ2-1; 9 positions agree with TRBD2. The CDR3 is made up of 15 amino acids. Trimming took 5 bases from V and 9 from J; bases not matched to a gene: 11. Germline CDR1 LNHDA, CDR2 SQIVND (reference sequence). CDR3 region: CASSRASGIRGEQFF. The CDR3 DNA sequence: TGTGCCAGTAGTCGGGCTAGCGGGATCCGGGGTGAGCAGTTCTTC. Full variable domain (rest looked up from reference TRBV19 and TRBJ2-1): DGGITQSPKYLFRKEGQNVTLSCEQNLNHDAMYWYRQDPGQGLRLIYYSQIVNDFQKGDIAEGYSVSREKKESFPLTVTSAQKNPTAFYLCASSRASGIRGEQFFGPGTRLTVL.

The V gene is TRBV7-2, the J gene TRBJ2-2; no clear D gene. The CDR3 length is 16 residues. The germline V and J ends were trimmed by 5 bases and 5 bases, with 18 bases remaining between them. The germline gives CDR1 SGHTA, CDR2 FQGNSA. Written as DNA, the CDR3 is TGTGCCAGCAGCCTCGGTGGTGGGGTCGGGACCGGGGAGCTGTTTTTT. Translating gives CASSLGGGVGTGELFF.

The rearrangement uses TRBV5-1 and TRBJ2-1, with 9 positions matching TRBD1. The CDR3 extends over 15 amino acids. V shed 0 bases, J shed 4 bases, and the junction held 2 bases outside the gene matches. The germline CDR1 and CDR2 sequences are SGHRS and YFSETQ. In DNA form, the CDR3 reads TGCGCCAGCAGCTTGGAGGGACAGGGTTACAATGAGCAGTTCTTC. This gives the protein CASSLEGQGYNEQFF.

The chain recombines TRBV6-6 with TRBJ1-2, with 7 positions matching TRBD1. This CDR3 is 12 amino acids long. CDR1 and CDR2 (germline): MNHNY, SVGAGI (reference sequence). The junction had 10 bases not matched to a gene; V was cut back by 11 bases and J by 7 bases. CDR3 in amino acids: CALGEGAFGYTF. CDR3 sequence (DNA): TGTGCCCTTGGGGAGGGGGCATTTGGCTACACCTTC.

The chain employs TRBV6-4 and TRBJ2-3; 7 bases agree with TRBD2. Trimming removed 3 bases from V and 2 bases from J; junction bases left unmatched: 17. Germline CDR1 and CDR2: MRHNA and SNTAGT. The length of the CDR3 is 19 residues. In nucleotides, the CDR3 is TGTGCCAGCAGTGAGCCGAAAGTGGGGCGGGAGAATTTCACAGATACGCAGTATTTT. It specifies CASSEPKVGRENFTDTQYF.

The chain has TRBV5-4 and TRBJ2-5, with D unclear. Germline CDR1 reads SGHNT; CDR2 reads YYREEE (reference sequence). CDR3 length: 14 residues. V was clipped by 7 bases and J by 4 bases, with 17 bases between them. The CDR3 DNA reads as TGTGCCAGCTCCTCCCCTTACAGAGCAGAGACCCAGTACTTC. Protein: CASSSPYRAETQYF. Together with reference TRBV5-4 and TRBJ2-5, the CDR3 gives the full variable domain: ETGVTQSPTHLIKTRGQQVTLRCSSQSGHNTVSWYQQALGQGPQFIFQYYREEENGRGNFPPRFSGLQFPNYSSELNVNALELDDSALYLCASSSPYRAETQYFGPGTRLLVL.